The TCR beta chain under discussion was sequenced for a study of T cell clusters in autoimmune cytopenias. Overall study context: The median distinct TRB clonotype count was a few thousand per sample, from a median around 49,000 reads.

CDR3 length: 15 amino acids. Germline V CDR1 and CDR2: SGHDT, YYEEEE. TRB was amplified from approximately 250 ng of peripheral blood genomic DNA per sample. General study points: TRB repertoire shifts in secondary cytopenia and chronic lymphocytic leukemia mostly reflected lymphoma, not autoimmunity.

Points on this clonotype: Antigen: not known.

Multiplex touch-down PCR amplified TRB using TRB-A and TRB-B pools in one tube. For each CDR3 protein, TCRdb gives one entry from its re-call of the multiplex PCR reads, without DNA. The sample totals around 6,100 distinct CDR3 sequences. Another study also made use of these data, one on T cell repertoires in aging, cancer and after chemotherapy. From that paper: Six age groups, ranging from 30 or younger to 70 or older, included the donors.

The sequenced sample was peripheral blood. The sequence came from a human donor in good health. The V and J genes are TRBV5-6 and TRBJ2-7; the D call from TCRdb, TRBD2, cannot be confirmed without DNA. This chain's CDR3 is CASSPPTSGRYEQYF.